This TCR beta chain emerged from a study of identical twins (dated by TCRdb to 2016 to 2018). Study-wide context: To test whether fetal clonotypes persist, this study deep-sequenced TCR alpha and beta repertoires from monozygotic twins, from unrelated adults of various ages, and from cord blood. Replicate twin experiments were performed at different times using different library preparation protocols to rule out contamination. Overall study outcomes, separate from this receptor: Because the same donors could not be followed over many years, the conclusions depended on cross-sectional statistical analysis. A weaker excess of twin sharing was found in beta out-of-frame sequences because the signal-to-noise ratio was lowered by fewer shared sequences. Zero-insertion analyses could be partly confounded by invariant T cells such as MAIT and iNKT, although diverse VJ usage argued against such confounding for most clonotypes. In monozygotic twins, out-of-frame TCR alpha sharing was systematically underestimated by recombination models, although the models agreed with sharing between unrelated individuals. Compared with coincidental sharing between unrelated individuals, out-of-frame TCR alpha sequences shared between twins showed an excess of sequences with low generation probability. Fewer insertions were carried by abundant cord blood beta clonotypes, a similar but weaker trend appeared in young adult naive repertoires, and no such trend appeared in memory repertoires.

Based on the germline V gene (reference sequence), the CDR1 and CDR2 sequences are MNHEY and SMNVEV. The CDR3, cysteine through phenylalanine, is 14 amino acids long. Of the read, only the CDR3 DNA is kept; its 42 bases are in frame from base 1. Trimmed from V: 8 bases; trimmed from J: 4 bases; junction bases lacking a gene match: 7. Receptor amplification or capture employed 5' RACE. The sample was run on an Illumina HiSeq 2000. Template switching added a universal primer binding site, and the final cDNA carried a unique molecular identifier that allowed TCR cDNA molecules to be counted accurately. Specific primers in the conserved constant-segment region were used to synthesize first-strand cDNA for the TCR alpha and beta chains. Each cDNA library was double barcoded, with a SMART-Mk sample barcode plus Illumina barcodes, to control for contamination. TruSeq adapter sequences along with Illumina sample barcodes were introduced in two successive PCR steps. TCR alpha and beta cDNA libraries were sequenced on the Illumina HiSeq platform with custom primers. The paper's data handling went like this. Unique molecular identifiers were extracted from raw reads with MiGEC, and CDR3 positions were determined with MiXCR. For each individual, recombination models were inferred using an EM algorithm with the repgenHMM and IGoR tools. Shared clonotypes were analyzed with the tcR package in R, and sharing was normalized by the product of cloneset sizes. To study raw recombination without the effects of thymic and clonal selection, out-of-frame nonproductive sequences were analyzed. The public reads were reanalyzed by TCRdb: fastp trimming at Q25, MiXCR alignment, in-frame beta chains only. Rows are combined by CDR3 protein, so each entry shows the most common genes and DNA. V and J calls and clone size were set by TCRdb, not the authors. This sample gives hundreds of thousands of distinct CDR3 sequences in total; roughly 6% of them show up just once. Together, the top ten hold around 1.9% of the sample.

All donors were healthy Caucasians. The study also sequenced three unrelated non-twin adults: a male aged 18 to 30, a male aged 50 to 60 and a female aged 50 to 60. Using Miltenyi CD45RO+ enrichment and human naive T-cell isolation kits, memory (CD45RO+) and naive T cells were isolated from PBMC. In its sample, this clonotype was seen many times. Its antigen has not been determined. The sample holds no much larger clone one base away, and base qualities are not on file. Rearrangement joined TRBV27 to TRBJ2-1, with 8 bases in between that match TRBD1. This TCR was recovered from a man between 18 and 29 years old in good health. The sequenced sample consisted of naive T cells sorted from blood. What the cell subset or site label conveys for this sample: cells isolated with a human naive T-cell isolation kit. The CDR3 region reads CASGPGGSYNEQFF. The sequenced DNA: TGTGCCAGCGGCCCAGGGGGCAGTTACAATGAGCAGTTCTTC.